The 28 T cell receptor beta chains below were found in one sample sequenced in a study of glioma-infiltrating T cells after dendritic cell vaccination. The time point was: after dendritic cell vaccination, including at tumor progression/relapse. Here immunoSEQ multiplex PCR was the method, and the copy in TCRdb shows in-frame clones only, minus some. In the table there are 80,000 to 95,000 clones, 85% of which are singletons. Specimen: blood, collected after dendritic cell vaccination. These receptors all come from a human donor with glioblastoma.

DNA for the CDR3: TGTGCCTGGAGTGTAGGGGTGGGAGGGCGCAATGAGCAGTTCTTC. Translating it yields CAWSVGVGGRNEQFF. V gene TRBV30 combines with J gene TRBJ2-1; 7 positions agree with TRBD2. CDR3 length: 15 amino acids. From germline, CDR1 is GTSNPN and CDR2 SVGIG (reference sequence). V shed 0 bases and J 6 bases; nucleotides not matched to a gene: 8.

The rearrangement links TRBV27 to TRBJ2-1, with D perhaps matching TRBD1 (7 bases). Germline V gene sequence: CDR1 MNHEY, CDR2 SMNVEV (reference sequence). The length of the CDR3 is 15 residues. Trimming cost V 9 bases and J 0 bases, with 15 bases left between them. CDR3 residues: CASQGGQSSYNEQFF. The CDR3 DNA is TGTGCCAGTCAGGGGGGCCAAAGCTCCTACAATGAGCAGTTCTTC.

V is TRBV19 and J is TRBJ1-2; D unresolved. The germline V gene encodes CDR1 LNHDA and CDR2 SQIVND (reference sequence). Trimming left V 3 bases short and J 8 bases short, with 19 bases between. The CDR3 contains 15 residues. The DNA for the CDR3 is TGTGCCAGTAGTATTCCCCAAACGGGGAGAACGGGCTACACCTTC. The encoded protein is CASSIPQTGRTGYTF.

The chain employs TRBV18 and TRBJ1-2; D perhaps matches TRBD1 (5 bases). V shed 4 bases and J shed 3 bases, with 15 bases lying between them. The germline gives CDR1 KGHSH, CDR2 LQKENI. The CDR3 runs 15 residues. The CDR3 loop is CASSQGTRMYYGYTF. Here the CDR3 DNA reads TGTGCCAGCTCACAAGGGACTAGGATGTACTATGGCTACACCTTC.

The V call is TRBV2, the J call TRBJ2-1; 10 bases align to TRBD1. The CDR3 extends over 15 amino acids. With 6 bases clipped from V and 0 bases from J, the junction kept 2 bases outside the gene matches. CDR1 and CDR2 from the germline V gene are SNHLY and FYNNEI. This CDR3 reads CASRTGGFSYNEQFF. The CDR3 bases are TGTGCCAGCAGGACAGGGGGCTTCTCCTACAATGAGCAGTTCTTC.

This clone turned up a few times. The chain combines TRBV11-3 with TRBJ2-2; TRBD1 matches 10 bases. The CDR3 contains 15 residues. Germline V gene sequence: CDR1 SGHNT, CDR2 YENEEA. Trimming at V came to 3 bases and at J to 5 bases, leaving 3 bases not matched to a gene. CDR3 DNA: TGTGCCAGCAGCTTTCGGACAGGGGGTACCGGGGAGCTGTTTTTT. Its protein product is CASSFRTGGTGELFF. Based on the CDR3 plus reference TRBV11-3 and TRBJ2-2, the full variable domain is EAGVVQSPRYKIIEKKQPVAFWCNPISGHNTLYWYLQNLGQGPELLIRYENEEAVDDSQLPKDRFSAERLKGVDSTLKIQPAELGDSAVYLCASSFRTGGTGELFFGEGSRLTVL.

The chain uses TRBV5-1 and TRBJ2-7; weak D call: TRBD2 (6 bases). The CDR3 extends over 14 amino acids. V was trimmed by 4 bases and J by 3 bases, leaving 14 bases between them. Germline V gives CDR1 SGHRS, CDR2 YFSETQ. The CDR3 sequence is CASSPWTGDYEQYF. As DNA, the CDR3 is TGCGCCAGCAGCCCATGGACGGGGGACTACGAGCAGTACTTC. Variable domain in full (rest from reference TRBV5-1 and TRBJ2-7): KAGVTQTPRYLIKTRGQQVTLSCSPISGHRSVSWYQQTPGQGLQFLFEYFSETQRNKGNFPGRFSGRQFSNSRSEMNVSTLELGDSALYLCASSPWTGDYEQYFGPGTRLTVT.

The V and J genes are TRBV9 and TRBJ1-3; D uncertain. The germline V and J ends were trimmed by 0 bases and 11 bases, with 12 bases remaining between them. The CDR3 extends over 13 amino acids. Germline V lookup: CDR1 SGDLS, CDR2 YYNGEE. The CDR3 bases are TGTGCCAGCAGCGTAGCTCAAGAGGGATCCATATATTTT. Protein sequence: CASSVAQEGSIYF.

J is TRBJ2-7 and V is TRBV7-9; the match to TRBD1 covers 8 bases. Germline lookup yields CDR1 SEHNR and CDR2 FQNEAQ (reference sequence). V gave up 4 bases and J gave up 2 bases; unmatched junction bases: 10. The CDR3 covers 16 residues. CDR3 bases: TGTGCCAGCAGCTCAACCCGGACAGGGAAAACCTACGAGCAGTACTTC. The encoded protein is CASSSTRTGKTYEQYF.

The chain couples TRBV25-1 to TRBJ1-1; D possibly corresponds to TRBD1 (6 bases). Germline V gene sequence: CDR1 MGHDK, CDR2 SYGVNS. Trimming took 0 bases from V and 7 from J, leaving 12 bases between them. The CDR3 spans 14 residues. CDR3 region: CASSEYWGGSEAFF. The CDR3 region has the DNA TGTGCCAGCAGTGAATACTGGGGGGGCAGTGAAGCTTTCTTT.

The sample holds one count of this clone. The genes are TRBV5-1 and TRBJ2-5, with 11 bases matching TRBD2. V trimming: 0 bases; J trimming: 5 bases; junction bases outside the gene matches: 6. The CDR3 runs to 16 residues. Germline CDR1 SGHRS, CDR2 YFSETQ. CDR3 coding DNA: TGCGCCAGCAGCTTGGCACTAGCGGGGGTACAGGAGACCCAGTACTTC. Translation gives CASSLALAGVQETQYF.

This clone is a singleton in its sample. The CDR3 protein is CASVGGSSYNEQFF. CDR3 in DNA: TGTGCCAGCGTGGGAGGAAGCTCCTACAATGAGCAGTTCTTC. The chain combines TRBV2 with TRBJ2-1; possible D gene TRBD2, 6 bases. The ends were cut back, 8 bases at V and 0 bases at J, with 11 bases in the middle. This CDR3 comprises 14 residues. The germline gives CDR1 SNHLY, CDR2 FYNNEI.

J is TRBJ2-7 and V is TRBV6-1, with 11 bases matching TRBD1. V trimming: 7 bases; J trimming: 0 bases; junction bases outside the gene matches: 5. Germline lookup yields CDR1 MNHNS and CDR2 SASEGT. CDR3 length equals 15 residues. The DNA for the CDR3 is TGTGCCAGCAACACCGGGACAGGGGGCTCCTACGAGCAGTACTTC. Encoded protein: CASNTGTGGSYEQYF.

This chain links TRBV7-6 with TRBJ2-7, with 8 positions matching TRBD1. Germline-derived CDR1 and CDR2 are SGHVS and FNYEAQ. The J segment lost 5 bases and the V segment lost 0 bases, leaving 6 bases of the junction unmatched. The CDR3 totals 15 residues. CDR3 region: CASSLAYDRGHEQYF. The CDR3 DNA is TGTGCCAGCAGCTTAGCCTACGACAGGGGACACGAGCAGTACTTC.

The rearrangement links TRBV4-1 to TRBJ2-5, with 10 nucleotides matching TRBD1. This CDR3 is 16 amino acids long. Unmatched junction bases numbered 3, after V lost 1 base and J lost 1 base. Germline CDR1 MGHRA, CDR2 YSYEKL. The CDR3 coding sequence is TGCGCCAGCAGCCAAGCGGGACAGGGGTCCCAAGAGACCCAGTACTTC. Translation gives CASSQAGQGSQETQYF.

The genes are TRBV9 and TRBJ2-1; D is unclear. The CDR3 is 12 residues long. The germline V and J ends were trimmed by 0 bases and 8 bases, with 6 bases remaining between them. Germline CDR1 and CDR2: SGDLS and YYNGEE. The CDR3 DNA is TGTGCCAGCAGCGTAGGGCTGCATGAGCAGTTCTTC. This encodes CASSVGLHEQFF.

This clone was found a few times. One end of the junction is discordant with germline, which a read error may explain. V is TRBV7-8 and J is TRBJ2-1; 9 bases agree with TRBD1. This CDR3 is 14 amino acids long. Per the germline V gene, CDR1 is SGHVS and CDR2 is FQNEAQ. The CDR3 protein is CASSLATQGQGHIF. The CDR3 DNA sequence: TGTGCCAGCAGCTTAGCGACGCAGGGACAGGGACATATCTTC.

Remarks on this clone: Other DNA sequences in this specimen translate into the identical CDR3. The chain links TRBV18 to TRBJ1-2, with 8 nucleotides matching TRBD1. The germline gives CDR1 KGHSH, CDR2 LQKENI. Losses at the gene ends were 2 bases for V and 3 bases for J; bases not matched to a gene: 2. The CDR3 is made up of 14 amino acids. The CDR3 region has the DNA TGTGCCAGCTCACCAGTACAGGGGGACTATGGCTACACCTTC. Encoded protein: CASSPVQGDYGYTF.

V usage is TRBV7-9 and J usage is TRBJ2-7; D call uncertain. The CDR3 consists of 11 residues. The V and J ends lost 5 bases and 4 bases respectively, with 6 bases between them. Germline CDR1 and CDR2: SEHNR and FQNEAQ (reference sequence). The CDR3 is CASSIQYEQYF. For the CDR3, the DNA is TGTGCCAGCAGCATCCAATACGAGCAGTACTTC.

This chain connects TRBV5-4 to TRBJ2-7; tentative D call: TRBD2 (6 bases). V dropped 4 bases and J dropped 6 bases, with 14 bases sitting between them. Germline loops: CDR1 SGHNT, CDR2 YYREEE (reference sequence). The CDR3 runs 13 residues. This CDR3 is CASSTQHGGEQYF. DNA of the CDR3: TGTGCCAGCAGCACCCAGCACGGGGGCGAGCAGTACTTC.

The chain links TRBV5-4 to TRBJ2-5; 9 nucleotides line up with TRBD1. This CDR3 spans 14 amino acids. The germline V gene has CDR1 SGHNT and CDR2 YYREEE (reference sequence). Unmatched junction bases numbered 5, after V lost 2 bases and J lost 6 bases. The CDR3 sequence: CASSFTGGGKTQYF. The CDR3 DNA reads TGTGCCAGCAGCTTTACAGGGGGCGGAAAGACCCAGTACTTC.

This sequence joins TRBV14 and TRBJ2-7; 10 bases are shared with TRBD1. From germline, CDR1 is SGHDN and CDR2 FVKESK. CDR3 length equals 20 residues. With 3 bases clipped from V and 2 bases from J, the junction kept 19 bases outside the gene matches. The CDR3 spells CASSQQVRDRGQPSPYEQYF. CDR3 coding DNA: TGTGCCAGCAGCCAGCAAGTCCGGGACAGGGGTCAACCGTCCCCCTACGAGCAGTACTTC.

The V call is TRBV2, the J call TRBJ1-6; D not resolved. Trimming shortened V by 2 bases and J by 0 bases, and 11 bases separated the two germline ends. The CDR3 loop spans 17 amino acids. CDR1 and CDR2 (germline): SNHLY, FYNNEI. The CDR3 DNA follows: TGTGCCAGCAGTGAACGTCTGCCGAGCTCCTATAATTCACCCCTCCACTTT. Residues: CASSERLPSSYNSPLHF.

The V call is TRBV29-1, the J call TRBJ2-7; 7 nucleotides agree with TRBD1. This CDR3 has 12 residues. Germline lookup yields CDR1 SQVTM and CDR2 ANQGSEA. The V gene end was trimmed by 7 bases and the J gene end by 0 bases; junction bases not matched to a gene: 3. The DNA for the CDR3 is TGCAGCGCCAGGGACAGCTCCTACGAGCAGTACTTC. It translates to CSARDSSYEQYF.

The V gene is TRBV5-1, the J gene TRBJ2-7, with 7 bases lining up with TRBD2. The CDR3 runs to 14 residues. In germline, CDR1 is SGHRS, CDR2 YFSETQ. With 4 bases clipped from V and 3 bases from J, the junction kept 7 bases outside the gene matches. The CDR3 protein is CASSRGGPIYEQYF. Here the CDR3 DNA reads TGCGCCAGCAGCAGGGGAGGGCCTATCTACGAGCAGTACTTC.

This chain uses TRBV29-1 with TRBJ2-7; TRBD2 matches at 14 bases. V was pared by 6 bases and J by 3 bases, with 1 base of the junction left unmatched. The CDR3 loop spans 13 amino acids. In germline, CDR1 is SQVTM, CDR2 ANQGSEA. The CDR3 spells CSVGTSGGYEQYF. The CDR3 coding sequence is TGCAGCGTAGGGACTAGCGGGGGCTACGAGCAGTACTTC.

The chain couples TRBV15 to TRBJ2-3, with 7 bases that match TRBD2. Germline V lookup: CDR1 LNHNV, CDR2 YYDKDF (reference sequence). The V and J ends lost 1 base and 7 bases, in that order; junction bases with no gene match: 5. The CDR3 is 14 residues long. The CDR3 region is CATSRVGGVHTQYF. The CDR3 DNA is TGTGCCACCAGCAGAGTGGGAGGGGTTCATACGCAGTATTTT.

The chain carries TRBV2 and TRBJ2-7; D is unresolved. Trimming pared 4 bases from V and 2 bases from J, leaving 15 bases between. CDR1 is SNHLY, CDR2 FYNNEI, per germline. The CDR3 spans 15 residues. The CDR3 DNA sequence: TGTGCCAGCAGTGGCCGGGTCTTGGCTGCCTACGAGCAGTACTTC. Protein product: CASSGRVLAAYEQYF. Full variable domain (rest looked up from reference TRBV2 and TRBJ2-7): EPEVTQTPSHQVTQMGQEVILRCVPISNHLYFYWYRQILGQKVEFLVSFYNNEISEKSEIFDDQFSVERPDGSNFTLKIRSTKLEDSAMYFCASSGRVLAAYEQYFGPGTRLTVT.